The clone carrying this TCR beta chain was picked up a small number of times. One entry per CDR3 protein, called by TCRdb with MiXCR from the reads. This table holds roughly 230,000 distinct CDR3 sequences, about 7% found once. These data belong to a study of T cell repertoires in cytomegalovirus infection. The CDR3 runs to 10 residues. Germline-derived CDR1 and CDR2 are SQVTM and ANQGSEA. V gave up 1 base and J gave up 10 bases, with 6 bases separating them. The receptor comes from a human donor in good health (CMV status not recorded). Some clones in this sample may be carry-over from other donors' samples. What was sequenced was PBMCs. This chain uses TRBV29-1 with TRBJ2-3; D is undetermined. The CDR3 nucleotides are TGCAGCGTTGAAGGTGGCGCGCAGTATTTT. Encoded protein: CSVEGGAQYF.